This TCR beta chain was obtained from a study of monozygotic twins with inflammatory bowel disease. This CDR3 has 12 amino acids. Per the germline V gene, CDR1 is SGHDT and CDR2 is YYEEEE. Template switching introduced UMIs that contain a 6-nucleotide sample barcode. TCRdb re-called the 5' RACE reads, yielding one record per CDR3 amino acid sequence without DNA. The sample includes nearly 450,000 distinct CDR3 sequences. As for this clonotype: Its cognate antigen is unknown.

Whole-study results and caveats: Similarity of repertoires did not differ between concordant and discordant twins, possibly from limited power. T cell subtypes that differed could not be told apart.

This rearrangement joins TRBV5-6 to TRBJ2-1; the D call of TRBD1 rests on TCRdb alone, since no DNA is present to check it. The TCR originated in a human donor with ulcerative colitis or Crohn's disease, or a healthy co-twin of an affected twin (not recorded which). Sequenced material: blood. The CDR3: CASSLSGVQGFF.